The 31 T cell receptor beta chains below come from one sample, sequenced in a study of shared clonotypes between healthy human individuals. Profiled with immunoSEQ multiplex PCR; TCRdb holds only in-frame clones, not every one. Among about 2.1 million clones listed, about 93% were seen once. In the naive CD8 group, cells lacked CD45RO and were positively selected for CCR7, so terminally differentiated effector memory CD45RA+ cells were left out. Sequenced input: naive CD8+ T cells from PBMCs. Receptor source: a man younger than 30 in good health. Some clones in this sample may be carry-over from other donors' samples.

The V call is TRBV12-5, the J call TRBJ2-2; D might be TRBD2 (5 bases). The CDR3 runs 18 residues. From germline, CDR1 is LGHNT and CDR2 FRNRAP. Trimming cost V 2 bases and J 3 bases, with 19 bases left between them. CDR3 coding DNA: TGTGCTAGTGGTTTGAGAAGCGGCCCTGGAGTTGACACCGGGGAGCTGTTTTTT. Its translation: CASGLRSGPGVDTGELFF.

The chain is built from TRBV27 and TRBJ2-1; D is uncertain. CDR1 is MNHEY, CDR2 SMNVEV, per germline (reference sequence). V gave up 6 bases and J gave up 2 bases, with 14 bases separating them. The length of the CDR3 is 15 residues. The CDR3 DNA is TGTGCCAGCAGCCCCCGGCCTCCCACCTACAATGAGCAGTTCTTC. The encoded protein is CASSPRPPTYNEQFF.

The genes are TRBV11-1 and TRBJ2-3; possibly TRBD2 for D (6 bases). Trimming cost V 8 bases and J 0 bases, with 9 bases left between them. The CDR3 runs to 13 residues. CDR1 and CDR2 from the germline V gene are SGHAT and FQDESV (reference sequence). The CDR3 reads CASLGGSTDTQYF. CDR3 DNA: TGTGCCAGCTTAGGAGGGAGCACAGATACGCAGTATTTT.

The rearrangement links TRBV7-9 to TRBJ1-2, with D possibly being TRBD1 (5 bases). Trimming took off 7 bases at V and 6 bases at J, with 21 bases between the two ends. The germline V gene has CDR1 SEHNR and CDR2 FQNEAQ (reference sequence). This CDR3 comprises 15 residues. The CDR3 spells CASNEKGTLINGYTF. For the CDR3, the DNA is TGTGCCAGCAACGAGAAGGGGACCCTAATTAATGGCTACACCTTC.

The V call is TRBV7-6, the J call TRBJ1-3, with no clear D. Germline assignment: CDR1 SGHVS and CDR2 FNYEAQ. This CDR3 is 15 amino acids long. V was trimmed by 6 bases and J by 1 base, leaving 13 bases between them. The CDR3 DNA reads as TGTGCCAGCAGTTCCACCCGGTTTTCTGGAAACACCATATATTTT. This gives the protein CASSSTRFSGNTIYF.

V usage is TRBV6-5 and J usage is TRBJ2-5; a weak D match, TRBD2 (5 bases). With 1 base removed from V and 3 bases from J, the gap between germline ends came to 15 bases. Germline CDR1 reads MNHEY; CDR2 reads SVGAGI. This CDR3 has 16 amino acids. The CDR3 is CASSYFLSGPKETQYF. As DNA, the CDR3 is TGTGCCAGCAGTTACTTTTTAAGCGGCCCAAAAGAGACCCAGTACTTC.

This clone was counted between two and nine times. The chain carries TRBV11-2 and TRBJ1-5, with 8 bases matching TRBD1. V was pared by 5 bases and J by 6 bases, with 9 bases of the junction left unmatched. The CDR3 totals 15 residues. The germline V gene has CDR1 SGHAT and CDR2 FQNNGV. The CDR3 reads CASSNTGQGGQPQHF. Written as DNA, the CDR3 is TGTGCCAGCAGCAACACCGGACAGGGAGGTCAGCCCCAGCATTTT.

This clone was observed a single time. The J gene is TRBJ2-7, the V gene TRBV29-1, with D maybe TRBD2 (5 bases). Trimming left V 0 bases short and J 3 bases short, with 6 bases between. This CDR3 is built from 12 residues. CDR1 and CDR2 (germline): SQVTM, ANQGSEA. The CDR3 loop reads CSVEEEDYEQYF. The CDR3 nucleotides are TGCAGCGTTGAAGAGGAGGACTACGAGCAGTACTTC.

This clone was observed a single time. V usage is TRBV11-1 and J usage is TRBJ2-5; 8 bases line up with TRBD1. The trim removed 0 bases at V and 5 bases at J, leaving 11 bases unmatched. Germline CDR1 SGHAT, CDR2 FQDESV (reference sequence). The CDR3 contains 17 residues. The CDR3 sequence: CASSLARAGGSTETQYF. Written as DNA, the CDR3 is TGTGCCAGCAGCTTAGCCAGGGCAGGGGGCTCGACGGAGACCCAGTACTTC.

J is TRBJ1-2 and V is TRBV29-1, with 7 bases matching TRBD1. CDR3 length: 16 residues. Germline values: CDR1 SQVTM, CDR2 ANQGSEA. Losses at the gene ends were 0 bases for V and 6 bases for J; bases not matched to a gene: 13. The CDR3 DNA reads TGCAGCGTTGAAGATCAGGTCAGGCAGGGGGAGGATGGCTACACCTTC. This codes for CSVEDQVRQGEDGYTF.

The chain couples TRBV28 to TRBJ2-1; D might be TRBD1 (6 bases). This CDR3 is built from 12 residues. V dropped 6 bases and J dropped 7 bases, with 10 bases sitting between them. Germline V gives CDR1 MDHEN, CDR2 SYDVKM. CDR3 amino acids: CASRIRGNEQFF. The CDR3 DNA is TGTGCCAGCAGGATAAGGGGGAATGAGCAGTTCTTC.

This clone was seen a handful of times. The genes are TRBV9 and TRBJ1-1, with TRBD1 matching 7 bases. The CDR3 runs to 15 residues. Germline V gene data show CDR1 as SGDLS and CDR2 as YYNGEE. Trimming took 3 bases from V and 0 from J; bases not matched to a gene: 5. The CDR3 region is CASSGGTDMNTEAFF. The CDR3 DNA reads as TGTGCCAGCAGCGGAGGGACAGACATGAACACTGAAGCTTTCTTT.

The J gene is TRBJ2-3, the V gene TRBV11-2, with D perhaps TRBD1 or TRBD2 (5 bases each). V lost 4 bases to trimming and J lost 0 bases, with 11 bases between them. The CDR3 consists of 15 residues. Germline CDR1 is SGHAT and CDR2 is FQNNGV. CDR3 in amino acids: CASSSLRDSTDTQYF. Here the CDR3 DNA reads TGTGCCAGCAGCTCCCTCCGGGACAGCACAGATACGCAGTATTTT.

In regard to this clone: Additional DNA sequences in this sample encode the identical CDR3. This chain joins TRBV5-1 and TRBJ2-1; D uncertain. The germline V and J ends were trimmed by 0 bases and 3 bases, with 7 bases remaining between them. Germline V CDR1 and CDR2: SGHRS, YFSETQ. The CDR3 loop spans 14 amino acids. The CDR3 sequence: CASSLEEIYNEQFF. CDR3 nucleotides: TGCGCCAGCAGCTTGGAAGAAATCTACAATGAGCAGTTCTTC.

The chain uses TRBV4-2 and TRBJ2-5; TRBD2 aligns across 10 bases. The CDR3 is 17 amino acids. Germline V gene lookup returns CDR1 LGHNA and CDR2 YNFKEQ. Trimming took 1 base from V and 5 from J; bases not matched to a gene: 10. The CDR3 sequence is CASSQVWELAGQETQYF. CDR3 nucleotides: TGTGCCAGCAGCCAAGTCTGGGAACTAGCGGGACAGGAGACCCAGTACTTC.

The chain couples TRBV7-6 to TRBJ2-6, with 9 nucleotides matching TRBD1. The CDR3 loop spans 20 amino acids. CDR1 and CDR2 from the germline V gene are SGHVS and FNYEAQ. J lost 0 bases, V lost 5 bases, and 14 bases had no gene match. The CDR3 loop reads CASSRPIVQGARSGANVLTF. The DNA for the CDR3 is TGTGCCAGCAGCCGCCCAATTGTACAGGGGGCCCGCTCTGGGGCCAACGTCCTGACTTTC. Looking up the rest from reference TRBV7-6 and TRBJ2-6 gives the full variable domain: GAGVSQSPRYKVTKRGQDVALRCDPISGHVSLYWYRQALGQGPEFLTYFNYEAQQDKSGLPNDRFSAERPEGSISTLTIQRTEQRDSAMYRCASSRPIVQGARSGANVLTFGAGSRLTVL.

The chain links TRBV11-2 to TRBJ2-1; D is possibly TRBD2 (6 bases). This CDR3 region has 16 residues. The V end was cut by 6 bases, the J end by 3 bases, with 18 bases between. Germline V CDR1 and CDR2: SGHAT, FQNNGV. CDR3 nucleotides: TGTGCCAGCAGTCGGGCGGGGAACGCCCTCTACAATGAGCAGTTCTTC. Translated, it gives CASSRAGNALYNEQFF.

DNA of the CDR3: TGTGCCAGCAGTTTGGACAGGGGATCTGGCTTGGACATTCAGTACTTC. This sequence encodes CASSLDRGSGLDIQYF. V is TRBV28 and J is TRBJ2-4, with TRBD1 matching over 9 bases. The CDR3 has 16 amino acids. The V gene end was trimmed by 3 bases and the J gene end by 8 bases; junction bases not matched to a gene: 11. Germline-derived CDR1 and CDR2 are MDHEN and SYDVKM.

This sequence joins TRBV7-9 and TRBJ1-1; a possible D gene is TRBD1 (6 bases). The CDR3 totals 15 residues. CDR1 and CDR2 (germline): SEHNR, FQNEAQ (reference sequence). Between the trimmed V and J ends, which lost 0 bases and 3 bases, there was a span of 11 bases. CDR3: CASSLASGVHTEAFF. The CDR3 DNA sequence: TGTGCCAGCAGCTTAGCGTCAGGGGTCCACACTGAAGCTTTCTTT.

This chain uses TRBV9 with TRBJ2-3, with 7 bases matching TRBD1. This CDR3 is built from 15 residues. Germline assignment: CDR1 SGDLS and CDR2 YYNGEE. Germline trimming cut 4 bases from V and 6 bases from J; bases unmatched to any gene: 11. The CDR3 DNA reads TGTGCCAGCAGCACCCGCGCCGACAGGGCTGATACGCAGTATTTT. Protein sequence: CASSTRADRADTQYF.

The chain combines TRBV9 with TRBJ2-1, with TRBD2 matching 8 bases. The trim removed 4 bases at V and 5 bases at J, leaving 11 bases unmatched. The length of the CDR3 is 16 residues. The germline gives CDR1 SGDLS, CDR2 YYNGEE. Written as DNA, the CDR3 is TGTGCCAGCAGCCTAGGCGGGTCGGGGGGGCACAATGAGCAGTTCTTC. It specifies CASSLGGSGGHNEQFF.

As DNA, the CDR3 is TGTGCCAGCAGCTTAAATGCTGACAGGGCAGGTCCCGGGGAGCTGTTTTTT. Protein product: CASSLNADRAGPGELFF. This rearrangement joins TRBV7-9 to TRBJ2-2, with 7 bases fitting TRBD1. Germline CDR1 is SEHNR and CDR2 is FQNEAQ (reference sequence). J lost 6 bases, V lost 2 bases, and 12 bases had no gene match. The CDR3 loop spans 17 amino acids. The full variable domain, with the rest looked up from reference TRBV7-9 and TRBJ2-2, is DTGVSQNPRHKITKRGQNVTFRCDPISEHNRLYWYRQTLGQGPEFLTYFQNEAQLEKSRLLSDRFSAERPKGSFSTLEIQRTEQGDSAMYLCASSLNADRAGPGELFFGEGSRLTVL.

J is TRBJ1-1 and V is TRBV5-1; perhaps TRBD1 as D (5 bases). CDR3 size: 15 residues. Deletions cut 2 bases from V and 1 base from J, with 12 bases between. The V gene's germline CDR1 is SGHRS and CDR2 YFSETQ. The CDR3 region is CASSLARVKNTEAFF. CDR3 DNA: TGCGCCAGCAGCTTAGCCAGGGTGAAGAACACTGAAGCTTTCTTT.

The chain employs TRBV27 and TRBJ1-5; no definite D call. CDR1 and CDR2 (germline): MNHEY, SMNVEV (reference sequence). Trimming took 1 base from V and 2 from J, leaving 9 bases between them. The CDR3 is 15 residues long. The CDR3 spells CASSLYPSRNQPQHF. The CDR3 coding sequence is TGTGCCAGCAGTTTATATCCCAGCCGCAATCAGCCCCAGCATTTT.

V is TRBV19 and J is TRBJ2-1, with D unclear. The CDR3 has 13 amino acids. Germline lookup yields CDR1 LNHDA and CDR2 SQIVND (reference sequence). V was trimmed by 3 bases and J by 8 bases, leaving 11 bases between them. CDR3 coding DNA: TGTGCCAGTAGTATTTTCATTACGGATGAGCAGTTCTTC. Its protein product is CASSIFITDEQFF.

The V call is TRBV11-2, the J call TRBJ2-5; 10 nucleotides align to TRBD2. Germline V gene sequence: CDR1 SGHAT, CDR2 FQNNGV. The CDR3 extends over 16 amino acids. Trimming cost V 0 bases and J 11 bases; bases outside gene matches: 12. The CDR3 nucleotides are TGTGCCAGCAGCTTAGATCCCGTACTAGCGGGACGGGAGCAGTACTTC. This sequence encodes CASSLDPVLAGREQYF.

The chain carries TRBV5-4 and TRBJ2-7; maybe TRBD2 (5 bases). V lost 4 bases and J 4 bases, leaving 12 bases between the germline ends. Germline V gene lookup returns CDR1 SGHNT and CDR2 YYREEE (reference sequence). The CDR3 is 13 residues long. This CDR3 is CASSPDGKYEQYF. CDR3 DNA sequence: TGTGCCAGCAGCCCGGACGGGAAATACGAGCAGTACTTC.

J is TRBJ2-7 and V is TRBV7-8; 8 bases are a match to TRBD2. Germline-derived CDR1 and CDR2 are SGHVS and FQNEAQ. The CDR3 has 16 residues. The junction had 9 bases not matched to a gene; V was cut back by 1 base and J by 4 bases. The DNA for the CDR3 is TGTGCCAGCAGCTTAGGGTCGGCGGGGGGCTGGTACGAGCAGTACTTC. Amino acid sequence: CASSLGSAGGWYEQYF.

The chain recombines TRBV7-8 with TRBJ2-5, with 8 bases identical to TRBD1. Germline CDR1 reads SGHVS; CDR2 reads FQNEAQ. The CDR3 contains 15 residues. V lost 1 base, J lost 1 base, and 2 bases stayed unmatched. This chain's CDR3 is CASSLDRGFQETQYF. Written as DNA, the CDR3 is TGTGCCAGCAGCTTAGACAGGGGGTTCCAAGAGACCCAGTACTTC.

The chain joins TRBV2 to TRBJ2-1; TRBD2 matches 7 bases. The V and J ends lost 3 bases and 5 bases, in that order; junction bases with no gene match: 10. CDR3 length: 16 amino acids. Germline CDR1 SNHLY, CDR2 FYNNEI. DNA for the CDR3: TGTGCCAGCAGTGATCACGGGACTACAGTAAACAATGAGCAGTTCTTC. It codes for CASSDHGTTVNNEQFF.

The V call is TRBV2, the J call TRBJ2-7, with TRBD2 as a possible D gene (5 bases). Germline CDR1 SNHLY, CDR2 FYNNEI. This CDR3 is 13 amino acids long. V dropped 3 bases and J dropped 6 bases, with 12 bases sitting between them. The CDR3 sequence is CASSDSRLAEQYF. The CDR3 coding sequence is TGTGCCAGCAGTGACAGCCGGCTAGCCGAGCAGTACTTC.